The entry below describes one TCR beta chain. The entry originates in a study of blood T cell repertoires in COVID-19. About the research overall: COVID-19 samples, acute and convalescent, were from the United States, Italy and Spain. PBMCs, B-cell-depleted T cells, or T cells provided the cDNA or gDNA that made up the material.

Clones were sequenced by immunoSEQ multiplex PCR, and TCRdb holds only the in-frame ones, with some missing. This table has roughly 250,000 clones, 88% appearing once. Material: peripheral blood. This sequence was found in a woman aged 40 to 50 who had recovered from COVID-19.

CDR3 nucleotides: TGTGCCAGTAGTATTGGTAGTGGCAGTGTAGCCTATGGCTACACCTTC. Protein sequence: CASSIGSGSVAYGYTF. J is TRBJ1-2 and V is TRBV19; D is undetermined. Germline values: CDR1 LNHDA, CDR2 SQIVND (reference sequence). V was pared by 3 bases and J by 4 bases, with 18 bases between. This CDR3 comprises 16 residues.